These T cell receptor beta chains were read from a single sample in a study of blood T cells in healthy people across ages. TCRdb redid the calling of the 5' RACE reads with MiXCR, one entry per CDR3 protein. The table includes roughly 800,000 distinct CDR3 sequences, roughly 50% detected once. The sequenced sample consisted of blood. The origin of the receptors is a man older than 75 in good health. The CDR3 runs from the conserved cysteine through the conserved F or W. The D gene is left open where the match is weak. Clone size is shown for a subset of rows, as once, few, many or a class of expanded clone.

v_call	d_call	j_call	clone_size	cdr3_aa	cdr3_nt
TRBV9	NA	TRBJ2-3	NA	CAGTVDLSTDTQYF	TGTGCCGGCACGGTAGATCTTAGCACAGATACGCAGTATTTT
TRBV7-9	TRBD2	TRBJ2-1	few	CASGHGAGDEQFF	TGTGCCAGCGGGCATGGAGCGGGAGATGAGCAGTTCTTC
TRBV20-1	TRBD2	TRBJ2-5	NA	CSASSGRLQETQYF	TGCAGTGCGAGTAGCGGGAGGCTCCAAGAGACCCAGTACTTC
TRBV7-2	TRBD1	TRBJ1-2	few	CANGLRQGVGYTF	TGTGCCAACGGGCTTAGACAGGGGGTCGGCTACACCTTC
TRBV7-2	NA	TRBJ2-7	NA	CASSLLASYEQYF	TGTGCCAGCAGCTTACTAGCCTCCTACGAGCAGTACTTC
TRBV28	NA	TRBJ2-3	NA	CASREGGPNDTQYF	TGTGCCAGCAGGGAGGGGGGACCCAACGATACGCAGTATTTT
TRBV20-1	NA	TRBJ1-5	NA	CSARDTAMVPQHF	TGCAGTGCCAGGGATACAGCCATGGTGCCCCAGCATTTT
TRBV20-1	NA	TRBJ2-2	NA	CSARDGLAVTTGELFF	TGCAGTGCTAGAGATGGTTTAGCGGTAACCACCGGGGAGCTGTTTTTT
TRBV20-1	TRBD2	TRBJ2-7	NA	CSAIYGLAGTYEQYF	TGCAGTGCCATATACGGACTAGCGGGAACCTACGAGCAGTACTTC
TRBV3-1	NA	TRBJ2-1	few	CASSLIPGVGYNEQFF	TGTGCCAGCAGCCTAATACCGGGAGTCGGGTACAATGAGCAGTTCTTC
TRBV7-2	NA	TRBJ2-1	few	CASSLGVGFDEQFF	TGTGCCAGCAGCTTAGGGGTTGGATTCGATGAGCAGTTCTTC
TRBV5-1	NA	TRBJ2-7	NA	CASSSGTSTGEQYF	TGCGCCAGCAGCAGTGGAACTAGCACTGGCGAGCAGTACTTC
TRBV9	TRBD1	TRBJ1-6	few	CASSPRRGQGDHNSPLHF	TGTGCCAGCAGCCCACGTCGGGGACAGGGGGACCATAATTCACCCCTCCACTTT
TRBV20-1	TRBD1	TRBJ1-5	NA	CSASWTGPNQPQHF	TGCAGTGCTAGTTGGACAGGCCCAAATCAGCCCCAGCATTTT
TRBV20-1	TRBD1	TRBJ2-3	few	CSARNRTGGPRYAYF	TGCAGTGCTAGGAATAGGACAGGGGGGCCCAGATACGCGTATTTT
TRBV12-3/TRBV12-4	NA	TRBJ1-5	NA	CASSLNRGVKPQHF	TGTGCCAGCAGTTTAAATAGGGGGGTCAAGCCCCAGCATTTT
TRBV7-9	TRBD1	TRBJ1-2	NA	CASSLWEDRRSNYGYTF	TGTGCCAGCAGCCTTTGGGAGGACAGGCGTTCTAACTATGGCTACACCTTC
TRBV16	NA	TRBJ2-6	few	CASMEKTRAGANVLTF	TGTGCCAGCATGGAAAAGACTAGAGCTGGGGCCAACGTCCTGACTTTC
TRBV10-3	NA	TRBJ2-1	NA	CAISESTLSSGGASYNEQFF	TGTGCCATCAGTGAGTCGACCCTATCATCTGGCGGAGCCTCCTACAATGAGCAGTTCTTC
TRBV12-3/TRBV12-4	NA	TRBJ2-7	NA	CASRTKFRRYEQYF	TGTGCCAGCAGAACGAAGTTCCGGCGGTACGAGCAGTACTTC
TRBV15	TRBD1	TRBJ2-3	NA	CATSRTGTDADTQYF	TGTGCCACCAGCAGGACCGGGACAGACGCAGATACGCAGTATTTT
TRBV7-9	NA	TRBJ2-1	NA	CASSFWGNNEQFF	TGTGCCAGCAGCTTTTGGGGGAACAATGAGCAGTTCTTC
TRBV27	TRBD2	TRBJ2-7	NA	CASSPLAAGVAYEQYF	TGTGCCAGCAGTCCTTTAGCAGCGGGAGTCGCCTACGAGCAGTACTTC
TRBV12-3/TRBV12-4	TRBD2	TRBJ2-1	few	CASRITSGGYNEQFF	TGTGCCAGCAGAATCACTAGCGGAGGTTACAATGAGCAGTTCTTC
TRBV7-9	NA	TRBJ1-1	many	CASSRGLLDTEAFF	TGTGCCAGCAGCCGAGGATTATTGGACACTGAAGCTTTCTTT
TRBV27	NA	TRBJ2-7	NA	CASSLKREYEQYF	TGTGCCAGCAGTTTAAAACGGGAGTACGAGCAGTACTTC
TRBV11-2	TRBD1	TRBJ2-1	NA	CASSLEAGGLLNNEQFF	TGTGCCAGCAGCTTAGAGGCAGGGGGCCTCTTGAACAATGAGCAGTTCTTC
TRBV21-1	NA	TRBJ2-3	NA	CASSKRRVAGEGTDTQYF	TGTGCCAGCAGCAAGAGGAGAGTAGCGGGCGAGGGGACAGATACGCAGTATTTT
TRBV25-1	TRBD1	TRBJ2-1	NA	CASSEWGGQGYNEQFF	TGTGCCAGCAGTGAATGGGGGGGACAGGGATACAATGAGCAGTTCTTC
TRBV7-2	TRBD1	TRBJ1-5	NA	CASSLEGRTGQGNQPQHF	TGTGCCAGCAGCTTAGAGGGGAGGACGGGACAGGGCAATCAGCCCCAGCATTTT
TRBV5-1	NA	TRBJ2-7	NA	CASTPSGDEQYF	TGCGCCAGCACCCCTTCGGGAGACGAGCAGTACTTC
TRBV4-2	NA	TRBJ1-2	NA	CASSRTVENYGYTF	TGTGCCAGCAGCCGGACGGTAGAAAACTATGGCTACACCTTC
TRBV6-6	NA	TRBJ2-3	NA	CASTPSGSRWRYAYF	TGTGCCAGCACCCCATCGGGCAGTCGGTGGAGATACGCGTATTTT
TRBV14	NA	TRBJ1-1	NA	CASSPVTGQNTEAFF	TGTGCCAGCAGCCCGGTGACAGGACAGAACACTGAAGCTTTCTTT
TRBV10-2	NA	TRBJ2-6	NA	CASSAWGRGNAGANVLTF	TGCGCCAGCAGTGCATGGGGCAGGGGTAATGCAGGGGCCAACGTCCTGACTTTC
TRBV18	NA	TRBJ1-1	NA	CACSPQRLNTEAFF	TGTGCCTGCTCACCACAGCGGCTGAACACTGAAGCTTTCTTT
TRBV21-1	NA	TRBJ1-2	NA	CASSKVSDSPNYGYTF	TGTGCCAGCAGCAAAGTAAGCGACAGTCCTAACTATGGCTACACCTTC
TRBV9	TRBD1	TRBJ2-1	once	CASSVLSGQGYNEQFF	TGTGCCAGCAGCGTACTTTCGGGACAGGGGTACAATGAGCAGTTCTTC
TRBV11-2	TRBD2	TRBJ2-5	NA	CASSLGTSSQETQYF	TGTGCCAGCAGCCTAGGGACTAGCTCGCAAGAGACCCAGTACTTC
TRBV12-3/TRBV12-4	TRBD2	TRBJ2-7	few	CASSPSGAVAEQYF	TGTGCCAGCAGTCCTAGCGGAGCCGTCGCCGAGCAGTACTTC
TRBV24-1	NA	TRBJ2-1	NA	CATSDGQYNEQFF	TGTGCCACCAGTGACGGACAGTACAATGAGCAGTTCTTC
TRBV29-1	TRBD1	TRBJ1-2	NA	CSVVTGGAHGYTF	TGCAGCGTTGTAACAGGGGGCGCTCATGGCTACACCTTC
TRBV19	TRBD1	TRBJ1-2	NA	CATVRQGADYGYTF	TGTGCCACCGTCAGACAGGGGGCAGACTATGGCTACACCTTC
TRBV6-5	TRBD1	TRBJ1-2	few	CASSYTGTGSAYGYTF	TGTGCCAGCAGTTACACCGGGACAGGGTCGGCCTATGGCTACACCTTC
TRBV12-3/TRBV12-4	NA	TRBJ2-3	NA	CASSLWGYAYF	TGTGCCAGCAGTTTATGGGGATACGCGTATTTT